The 20 T cell receptor beta chains given below trace back to one sample, sequenced in a study of vaccination effects on CD4 cells after COVID-19. Within the ViraFEST assay, antigen-specific CD4+ T cells underwent expansion with viral peptide pools prior to sequencing. Culture proceeded for 9 to 11 days, and CD4+ T cells were then isolated. Vaccinees lacked prior SARS-CoV-2 infection and tested negative for nucleocapsid antibodies. Profiling relied on immunoSEQ multiplex PCR, and the TCRdb table lists in-frame clones only, not all of them. The profile shows about 73,000 clones, 78% of them singletons. The antigens these receptors bind are not known. This sample comprised CD4+ T cells from PBMCs cultured with SARS-CoV-2 spike peptides, obtained before COVID-19 vaccination. All receptors come from a human donor who received a COVID-19 vaccine.

The gene calls are TRBV6-6 and TRBJ2-5; 8 positions match TRBD2. The V gene end was trimmed by 2 bases and the J gene end by 5 bases; junction bases not matched to a gene: 7. The CDR3 length is 15 residues. Germline CDR1 is MNHNY and CDR2 is SVGAGI (reference sequence). CDR3 bases: TGTGCCAGCAGTTACGAGCGGGGGCCTGGGGAGACCCAGTACTTC. Translating it yields CASSYERGPGETQYF.

The V gene is TRBV7-3, the J gene TRBJ1-6; 9 positions agree with TRBD1. The CDR3 is 15 amino acids. Germline trimming cut 2 bases from V and 5 bases from J; bases unmatched to any gene: 1. Per germline, CDR1 SGHTA and CDR2 FQGTGA. CDR3: CASSLGTGNNSPLHF. The CDR3 coding sequence is TGTGCCAGCAGCTTAGGGACAGGGAATAATTCACCCCTCCACTTT. The complete variable domain, with remaining parts taken from reference TRBV7-3 and TRBJ1-6, reads GAGVSQTPSNKVTEKGKYVELRCDPISGHTALYWYRQSLGQGPEFLIYFQGTGAADDSGLPNDRFFAVRPEGSVSTLKIQRTERGDSAVYLCASSLGTGNNSPLHFGNGTRLTVT.

This clone was observed a single time. V is TRBV11-2 and J is TRBJ1-1; possible D gene TRBD1, 5 bases. V lost 5 bases and J lost 4, with 17 bases in between. CDR3 length equals 15 residues. The germline CDR1 and CDR2 sequences are SGHAT and FQNNGV. The CDR3 spells CASSSRTRFFTEAFF. In DNA form, the CDR3 reads TGTGCCAGCAGCAGCCGGACAAGGTTTTTCACTGAAGCTTTCTTT. The entire variable domain, with the rest obtained from reference TRBV11-2 and TRBJ1-1, is as follows: EAGVAQSPRYKIIEKRQSVAFWCNPISGHATLYWYQQILGQGPKLLIQFQNNGVVDDSQLPKDRFSAERLKGVDSTLKIQPAKLEDSAVYLCASSSRTRFFTEAFFGQGTRLTVV.

J is TRBJ2-2 and V is TRBV19; possibly TRBD1 for D (6 bases). Germline-derived CDR1 and CDR2 are LNHDA and SQIVND (reference sequence). V was cut by 5 bases and J by 0 bases, with 13 bases left in between. This CDR3 is 16 amino acids long. The CDR3 DNA sequence: TGTGCCAGTAGTGTTGTCAGGGGCGCGAACACCGGGGAGCTGTTTTTT. It specifies CASSVVRGANTGELFF.

The V and J genes are TRBV12-3 or TRBV12-4 and TRBJ1-5, with no clear D. CDR3 length: 13 amino acids. Trimming cost V 3 bases and J 4 bases, with 7 bases left between them. The CDR3 coding sequence is TGTGCCAGCAGTTTTAACGTTAATCAGCCCCAGCATTTT. Translated, it gives CASSFNVNQPQHF.

The chain carries TRBV24-1 and TRBJ2-3; tentative D call: TRBD1 (5 bases). Trimming took 0 bases from V and 6 from J, leaving 15 bases between them. CDR1 and CDR2 from the germline V gene are KGHDR and SFDVKD. The CDR3 has 16 residues. DNA of the CDR3: TGTGCCACCAGTGATTTGAGCAGGGAAGGTGTGGATACGCAGTATTTT. Translation: CATSDLSREGVDTQYF.

This sequence joins TRBV7-2 and TRBJ1-4, with a possible D match to TRBD1 (6 bases). V lost 5 bases and J lost 2, with 12 bases in between. Germline V CDR1 and CDR2: SGHTA, FQGNSA. This CDR3 region has 15 residues. The DNA for the CDR3 is TGTGCCAGCAGCAGAAGGGGGATGACTAATGAAAAACTGTTTTTT. It encodes CASSRRGMTNEKLFF.

This CDR3 reads CATSDLSRETQYF. DNA of the CDR3: TGTGCCACCAGTGATTTGTCCAGAGAGACCCAGTACTTC. The rearrangement uses TRBV24-1 and TRBJ2-5; D unclear. The germline V and J ends were trimmed by 0 bases and 4 bases, with 5 bases remaining between them. The CDR3 has 13 amino acids. The germline gives CDR1 KGHDR, CDR2 SFDVKD.

This clone came up a few times. V usage is TRBV6-5 and J usage is TRBJ1-2; perhaps TRBD1 as D (5 bases). In germline, CDR1 is MNHEY, CDR2 SVGAGI. The V end was cut by 2 bases, the J end by 4 bases, with 11 bases between. CDR3 length equals 14 residues. As DNA, the CDR3 is TGTGCCAGCAGTTACCAAGGGGATGGCTATGGCTACACCTTC. Protein sequence: CASSYQGDGYGYTF.

V usage is TRBV19 and J usage is TRBJ2-1, with 12 bases matching TRBD2. Losses at the gene ends were 5 bases for V and 7 bases for J; bases not matched to a gene: 6. This CDR3 has 15 amino acids. Germline CDR1 LNHDA, CDR2 SQIVND (reference sequence). This chain's CDR3 is CASSPLAGGLNEQFF. CDR3 nucleotides: TGTGCCAGTAGTCCCCTAGCGGGGGGGTTAAATGAGCAGTTCTTC.

The chain uses TRBV7-2 and TRBJ1-5; 7 bases match TRBD1. Germline V gene sequence: CDR1 SGHTA, CDR2 FQGNSA. The CDR3 runs to 16 residues. The V and J ends lost 3 bases and 1 base, in that order; junction bases with no gene match: 6. CDR3 loop: CASSFRQGFSNQPQHF. CDR3 coding DNA: TGTGCCAGCAGCTTTCGACAGGGATTCAGCAATCAGCCCCAGCATTTT.

This rearrangement joins TRBV5-1 to TRBJ2-5, with 8 bases fitting TRBD2. Germline values: CDR1 SGHRS, CDR2 YFSETQ. The CDR3 consists of 16 residues. The V gene end was trimmed by 4 bases and the J gene end by 1 base; junction bases not matched to a gene: 9. CDR3 protein: CASSPGRAGGQETQYF. The CDR3 nucleotides read TGCGCCAGCAGCCCCGGAAGGGCGGGGGGCCAAGAGACCCAGTACTTC. The full variable domain, with the rest looked up from reference TRBV5-1 and TRBJ2-5, is KAGVTQTPRYLIKTRGQQVTLSCSPISGHRSVSWYQQTPGQGLQFLFEYFSETQRNKGNFPGRFSGRQFSNSRSEMNVSTLELGDSALYLCASSPGRAGGQETQYFGPGTRLLVL.

The chain combines TRBV27 with TRBJ2-6; maybe TRBD1 (6 bases). Germline V CDR1 and CDR2: MNHEY, SMNVEV (reference sequence). V gave up 6 bases and J gave up 1 base, with 22 bases separating them. The CDR3 spans 19 residues. CDR3 protein: CASRKLAGVVGSGANVLTF. DNA of the CDR3: TGTGCCAGCAGAAAACTCGCAGGGGTAGTGGGTTCTGGGGCCAACGTCCTGACTTTC.

This chain joins TRBV30 and TRBJ2-3, with D unresolved. The germline V and J ends were trimmed by 5 bases and 2 bases, with 14 bases remaining between them. The CDR3 totals 14 residues. Per the germline V gene, CDR1 is GTSNPN and CDR2 is SVGIG (reference sequence). The CDR3 reads CAWSRRLLTDTQYF. DNA of the CDR3: TGTGCCTGGTCTCGTCGGCTGCTCACAGATACGCAGTATTTT.

The chain has TRBV19 and TRBJ2-3; TRBD1 agrees at 10 bases. With 5 bases clipped from V and 0 bases from J, the junction kept 5 bases outside the gene matches. CDR3 length: 16 amino acids. Germline V gives CDR1 LNHDA, CDR2 SQIVND (reference sequence). In nucleotides, the CDR3 is TGTGCCAGTAGTCTGTGGACAGGGGGAAGCACAGATACGCAGTATTTT. It yields the protein CASSLWTGGSTDTQYF.

This chain links TRBV9 with TRBJ2-7, with TRBD1 identical over 9 bases. The CDR3 is 13 amino acids. The V and J ends lost 8 bases and 6 bases, in that order; junction bases with no gene match: 9. Germline V gives CDR1 SGDLS, CDR2 YYNGEE. Here the CDR3 reads CARIRTGEGEQYV. DNA for the CDR3: TGTGCCAGAATTAGGACAGGGGAGGGCGAGCAGTACGTC.

This clone was counted once. The chain links TRBV5-6 to TRBJ2-7; D is perhaps TRBD2 (5 bases). The length of the CDR3 is 14 residues. The germline gives CDR1 SGHDT, CDR2 YYEEEE. With 4 bases removed from V and 2 bases from J, the gap between germline ends came to 13 bases. The CDR3 loop is CASSLARQTYEQYV. CDR3 DNA sequence: TGTGCCAGCAGCCTAGCAAGGCAGACCTACGAGCAGTACGTC.

The chain carries TRBV30 and TRBJ2-3; 7 nucleotides agree with TRBD1. V trimming: 5 bases; J trimming: 0 bases; junction bases outside the gene matches: 11. Germline assignment: CDR1 GTSNPN and CDR2 SVGIG (reference sequence). The CDR3 has 16 amino acids. The CDR3 nucleotides read TGTGCCTGGCTTCTCAGGGACAGACCTAGCACAGATACGCAGTATTTT. It codes for CAWLLRDRPSTDTQYF. Filled out from reference TRBV30 and TRBJ2-3, the complete variable domain reads SQTIHQWPATLVQPVGSPLSLECTVEGTSNPNLYWYRQAAGRGLQLLFYSVGIGQISSEVPQNLSASRPQDRQFILSSKKLLLSDSGFYLCAWLLRDRPSTDTQYFGPGTRLTVL.

V is TRBV12-3 or TRBV12-4 and J is TRBJ1-1; TRBD1 might be the D (6 bases). The CDR3 loop spans 12 amino acids. Trimming removed 6 bases at V and 6 bases at J, with 11 bases between. Here the CDR3 DNA reads TGTGCCAGCAGCCGGGACATCCCTGAAGCTTTCTTT. This encodes CASSRDIPEAFF.

The chain combines TRBV3-1 (or the pseudogene TRBV3-2) with TRBJ2-6; no firm D call. Germline V CDR1 and CDR2: LGHDT, YNNKEL (reference sequence). Between the trimmed V and J ends, which lost 3 bases and 2 bases, there was a span of 8 bases. This CDR3 spans 15 amino acids. CDR3 coding DNA: TGTGCCAGCAGCCACGAACCCCCTGGGGCCAACGTCCTGACTTTC. It codes for CASSHEPPGANVLTF.